Listed here are 10 T cell receptor beta chains from one sample, sequenced in a study of T cell responses to AZD1222 COVID-19 vaccine. Generated by immunoSEQ multiplex PCR, the TCRdb table keeps only in-frame clones and is missing some. The data show 140,000 or so clones, with 85% to 90% seen just once and roughly 1.7% held by the top ten. Sequencing was performed on peripheral blood, taken on day 0 of AZD1222 vaccination. Every receptor here comes from an adult in good health.

The V and J genes are TRBV18 and TRBJ2-7; D unclear. With 6 bases removed from V and 2 bases from J, the gap between germline ends came to 8 bases. Germline values: CDR1 KGHSH, CDR2 LQKENI. The CDR3 is 12 residues long. CDR3 coding DNA: TGTGCCAGCTCCTCTACGCCCTACGAGCAGTACTTC. Amino acid sequence: CASSSTPYEQYF.

This clone came up a few times. The genes are TRBV3-1 (or the pseudogene TRBV3-2) and TRBJ1-4; D is unresolved. Germline lookup yields CDR1 LGHDT and CDR2 YNNKEL (reference sequence). The length of the CDR3 is 14 residues. V gave up 3 bases and J gave up 0 bases, with 5 bases separating them. The CDR3 here is CASSQDATNEKLFF. For the CDR3, the DNA is TGTGCCAGCAGCCAGGATGCAACTAATGAAAAACTGTTTTTT.

This clone was detected only a few times. V gene TRBV4-1 combines with J gene TRBJ1-5; 9 bases align to TRBD1. CDR1 and CDR2 (germline): MGHRA, YSYEKL. This CDR3 region has 17 residues. V lost 1 base and J lost 4; bases outside the gene matches: 8. The CDR3 region has the DNA TGCGCCAGCAGCCAAGGTCCCCGAGGGACAGGGAATCAGCCCCAGCATTTT. Encoded protein: CASSQGPRGTGNQPQHF.

The J gene is TRBJ2-7, the V gene TRBV30; possible D gene TRBD2, 5 bases. Germline lookup yields CDR1 GTSNPN and CDR2 SVGIG (reference sequence). V lost 1 base to trimming and J lost 2 bases, with 9 bases between them. This CDR3 spans 13 amino acids. CDR3 residues: CAWSAAGTYEQYF. In DNA form, the CDR3 reads TGTGCCTGGAGTGCCGCGGGTACCTACGAGCAGTACTTC.

The rearrangement links TRBV29-1 to TRBJ1-1; the D is unclear. There are 13 residues in the CDR3. V lost 4 bases and J lost 2, with 11 bases in between. The germline V gene has CDR1 SQVTM and CDR2 ANQGSEA. Here the CDR3 reads CSVGLGGNTEAFF. As DNA, the CDR3 is TGCAGCGTTGGGTTGGGCGGAAACACTGAAGCTTTCTTT.

The chain is built from TRBV19 and TRBJ1-2; D unresolved. Trimming removed 4 bases from V and 2 bases from J, with 8 bases in between. The CDR3 sequence is 13 residues long. CDR1 is LNHDA, CDR2 SQIVND, per germline (reference sequence). CDR3 DNA: TGTGCCAGTAGTAGGAGGCAAAACTATGGCTACACCTTC. Translated, it gives CASSRRQNYGYTF.

V gene TRBV5-1 combines with J gene TRBJ2-5; 7 bases match TRBD1. The V segment lost 3 bases and the J segment 2 bases; nucleotides outside the gene matches: 7. The CDR3 runs to 15 residues. Germline values: CDR1 SGHRS, CDR2 YFSETQ. The CDR3 sequence is CASSSGTDFQETQYF. CDR3 sequence (DNA): TGCGCCAGCAGCTCAGGGACAGACTTTCAAGAGACCCAGTACTTC. The variable domain in full, completed from reference TRBV5-1 and TRBJ2-5, reads KAGVTQTPRYLIKTRGQQVTLSCSPISGHRSVSWYQQTPGQGLQFLFEYFSETQRNKGNFPGRFSGRQFSNSRSEMNVSTLELGDSALYLCASSSGTDFQETQYFGPGTRLLVL.

The sample holds one count of this clone. This chain links TRBV2 with TRBJ1-3, with D hard to call. The CDR3 is 15 amino acids. CDR1 and CDR2 (germline): SNHLY, FYNNEI. Trimming shortened V by 4 bases and J by 2 bases, and 12 bases separated the two germline ends. This chain's CDR3 is CASSVRTAAGNTIYF. The CDR3 DNA reads TGTGCCAGCAGTGTACGAACAGCCGCTGGAAACACCATATATTTT.

This chain uses TRBV9 with TRBJ2-1; a possible D gene is TRBD1 (6 bases). Germline V CDR1 and CDR2: SGDLS, YYNGEE. The CDR3 spans 14 residues. V was shortened by 2 bases and J by 8 bases, with 14 bases between the two germline ends. Here the CDR3 reads CASSVQGSLDEQFF. For the CDR3, the DNA is TGTGCCAGCAGCGTCCAGGGGAGTTTGGATGAGCAGTTCTTC.

This chain uses TRBV19 with TRBJ2-2; 10 positions match TRBD2. The germline V gene encodes CDR1 LNHDA and CDR2 SQIVND (reference sequence). The CDR3 covers 18 residues. The J segment lost 6 bases and the V segment lost 4 bases, leaving 14 bases of the junction unmatched. This chain's CDR3 is CASSTYPSGTSAAGELFF. The CDR3 region has the DNA TGTGCCAGTAGTACGTACCCCTCCGGGACTAGCGCCGCCGGGGAGCTGTTTTTT.